The T cell receptor beta chain under discussion was sequenced for a study of T cell responses to AZD1222 COVID-19 vaccine. The overall study: Analyses pooled second doses at about 4 or about 12 weeks.

Turning to this clone: No antigen is known for it.

Broader study findings: Repertoires in all cases were sampled only once the peak T cell response had passed. With dominance at 160-218 and 743-854, vaccine-associated CD4 TCRs spanned spike.

V was shortened by 4 bases and J by 8 bases, with 14 bases between the two germline ends. Germline V gene data show CDR1 as KGHSH and CDR2 as LQKENI. This CDR3 is 13 amino acids long. Measured with immunoSEQ multiplex PCR; TCRdb has only the in-frame clones, and not every one. The table shows some 170,000 clones, with 85% to 95% occurring only once. This TCR came from an adult in good health. The source material was peripheral blood, sampled on day 0 of AZD1222 vaccination. This chain links TRBV18 with TRBJ1-1, with a tentative D call TRBD1 (5 bases). The CDR3 loop is CASSQGLPPEAFF. The DNA for the CDR3 is TGTGCCAGCTCACAGGGACTTCCCCCAGAAGCTTTCTTT.